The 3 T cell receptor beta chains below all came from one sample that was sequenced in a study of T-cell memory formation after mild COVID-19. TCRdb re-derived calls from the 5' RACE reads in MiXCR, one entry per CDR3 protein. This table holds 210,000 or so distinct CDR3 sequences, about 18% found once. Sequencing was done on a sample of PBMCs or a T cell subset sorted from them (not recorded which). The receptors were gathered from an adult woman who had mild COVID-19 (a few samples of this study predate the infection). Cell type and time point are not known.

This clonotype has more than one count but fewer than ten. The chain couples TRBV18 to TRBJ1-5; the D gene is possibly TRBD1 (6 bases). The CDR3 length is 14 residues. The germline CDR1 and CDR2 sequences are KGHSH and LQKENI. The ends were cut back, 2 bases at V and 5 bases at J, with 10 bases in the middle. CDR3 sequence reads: CASSPGTPDQPQHF. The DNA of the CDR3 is TGTGCCAGCTCACCAGGGACACCCGATCAGCCCCAGCATTTT.

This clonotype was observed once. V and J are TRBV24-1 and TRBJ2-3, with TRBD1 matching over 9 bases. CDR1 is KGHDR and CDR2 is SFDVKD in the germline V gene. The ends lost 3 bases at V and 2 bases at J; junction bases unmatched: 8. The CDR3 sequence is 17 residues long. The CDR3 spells CATSDGGTGSVTDTQYF. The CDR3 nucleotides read TGTGCCACCAGTGATGGAGGGACAGGGTCCGTCACAGATACGCAGTATTTT.

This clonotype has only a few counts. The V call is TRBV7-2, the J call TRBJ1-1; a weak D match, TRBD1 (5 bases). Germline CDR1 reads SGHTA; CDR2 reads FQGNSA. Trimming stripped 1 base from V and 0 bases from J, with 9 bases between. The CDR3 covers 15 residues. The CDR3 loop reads CASSLGGQMNTEAFF. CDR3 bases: TGTGCCAGCAGCTTAGGGGGCCAAATGAACACTGAAGCTTTCTTT. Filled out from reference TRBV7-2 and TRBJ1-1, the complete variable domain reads GAGVSQSPSNKVTEKGKDVELRCDPISGHTALYWYRQSLGQGLEFLIYFQGNSAPDKSGLPSDRFSAERTGGSVSTLTIQRTQQEDSAVYLCASSLGGQMNTEAFFGQGTRLTVV.